The clone carrying this T cell receptor (beta chain) appeared many times. The data belong to a study of regulatory T cells in long-lasting Graves disease. As for time point: newly diagnosed GD, antithyroid drugs for less than 3 months. From RNA extracted from PBMCs, the TCR library was made. An endocrinology department located in Xi'an, China, was where the patients came from. Combining iRepertoire HTBI primers with Arm-PCR of CDR3 regions, the authors built TCR beta libraries. TCRdb fed the multiplex PCR reads into MiXCR, producing one record per CDR3 protein. The data contain about 620,000 distinct CDR3 sequences, 16% of them singletons. Looked up from germline, CDR1 is MDHEN and CDR2 is SYDVKM. The CDR3 extends over 16 amino acids. With 7 bases removed from V and 5 bases from J, the gap between germline ends came to 21 bases. This sample also belongs to another study, concerning T cells in Graves' hyperthyroidism and ophthalmopathy. This second study says: Using the HTBI primer set, a first-round RT-PCR was run on the TCR CDR3.

The sample consisted of peripheral blood mononuclear cells (PBMCs), taken at new diagnosis, from a patient treated with antithyroid drugs. This chain joins TRBV28 and TRBJ1-5; D might be TRBD1 (5 bases). The sequence was obtained from a woman between 25 and 40 years old with Graves disease. CDR3 coding DNA: TGTGCCAGCACCGGTTGGGGGGAGGGTAGGTATCAGCCCCAGCATTTT. This sequence encodes CASTGWGEGRYQPQHF.